Listed below are T cell receptor beta chains from one sample, sequenced in a study of response to subunit inactivated influenza vaccine. TCRdb redid the calling of the RT-PCR reads with MiXCR, one entry per CDR3 protein. The sample includes hundreds of thousands of distinct CDR3 sequences, 16% of them seen just once. The sample was CD4+ T cells sorted from PBMCs, taken less than 25 months after vaccination. The receptors originated from a man aged 45-69 years who received an inactivated influenza vaccine. Both conserved end residues are part of each CDR3. The D gene is left open where the match is weak. Expanded clones are given a class, and other clones once, few, many or no size at all.

TRBJ1-2	.	TRBV19	TRBD1	TGTGCCACCCGGGACAGAGGGAACTATGACTACACCTTC	CATRDRGNYDYTF
TRBJ2-3	.	TRBV7-2	TRBD2	TGTGCCAGCAGCCCCCATAGCGGGAGAGGGACAGATACGCAGTATTTT	CASSPHSGRGTDTQYF
TRBJ1-1	few	TRBV7-9	.	TGTGCCAGCAGCTTAGGGCAAGGGGATGAAGCTTTCTTT	CASSLGQGDEAFF
TRBJ1-2	few	TRBV12-3/TRBV12-4	.	TGTGCCAGCAGTTGGACGGGAGAGTATGGCTACACCTTC	CASSWTGEYGYTF
TRBJ2-1	few	TRBV9	.	TGTGCCAGCAGCGTAGTTGGAGGGAGCTCCTACAATGAGCAGTTCTTC	CASSVVGGSSYNEQFF
TRBJ1-6	.	TRBV20-1	.	TGCAGTGCTAGAGGGACGATTAATTCACCCCTCCACTTT	CSARGTINSPLHF
TRBJ1-4	.	TRBV5-1	TRBD1	TGCGCCAGCACCAGGGACAGGGTTAATGAAAAACTGTTTTTT	CASTRDRVNEKLFF
TRBJ2-2	.	TRBV4-2	TRBD1	TGTGCCAGCAGCCAACGCCTCAGGGGGTCTAACACCGGGGAGCTGTTTTTT	CASSQRLRGSNTGELFF
TRBJ2-3	few	TRBV3-1	.	TGTGCCAGCAGCCAAGATATCAGTCTTATTAGCACAGATACGCAGTATTTT	CASSQDISLISTDTQYF
TRBJ2-5	many	TRBV20-1	.	TGCAGTGCTACTATGGCGGGGCAGCAAGAGACCCAGTACTTC	CSATMAGQQETQYF
TRBJ2-4	.	TRBV7-9	TRBD2	TGTGCCAGCAGCGAACTAAGACTAGCGGCCAAAAACATTCAGTACTTC	CASSELRLAAKNIQYF
TRBJ1-1	.	TRBV28	.	TGTGCCAGCAGTTCTCCGACAGCCTGGGGCACTGAAGCTTTCTTT	CASSSPTAWGTEAFF
TRBJ2-2	many	TRBV4-3	TRBD2	TGCGCCAGCAGCCCTGAGGGAGAACGGGGGGCCGGGGAGCTGTTTTTT	CASSPEGERGAGELFF
TRBJ2-2	few	TRBV4-2	TRBD2	TGTGCCAGCAGCCGCGGCAGCGGGGGCGTAACCGGGGAGCTGTTTTTT	CASSRGSGGVTGELFF
TRBJ2-2	.	TRBV11-1	.	TGTGCCAGCAGCTTACTGGGGGGGCCAACCGGGGAGCTGTTTTTT	CASSLLGGPTGELFF
TRBJ2-4	many	TRBV14	.	TGTGCCAGCAGCCAAGGTCTAAGGGAGCGACAGTACTTC	CASSQGLRERQYF
TRBJ2-1	many	TRBV4-2	TRBD1	TGTGCCAGCAGCTCTCACTCCGGGACAGAGAAAGACAATGAGCAGTTCTTC	CASSSHSGTEKDNEQFF
TRBJ1-3	few	TRBV5-1	.	TGCGCCAGCAGCTTGGATGGCAGAGAGGCTGGAAACACCATATATTTT	CASSLDGREAGNTIYF
TRBJ2-1	few	TRBV5-1	.	TGCGCCAGCAGCTGGGGATGGGGACAAGGCAATGAGCAGTTCTTC	CASSWGWGQGNEQFF
TRBJ2-1	few	TRBV20-1	.	TGCAGTGTGGCTCGAATCGGGCGGTACAATGAGCAGTTCTTC	CSVARIGRYNEQFF
TRBJ2-3	once	TRBV4-1	.	TGCGCCAGCAGCCACCCTTTCCGGGAGTCCCCAGATACGCAGTATTTT	CASSHPFRESPDTQYF
TRBJ2-1	few	TRBV5-1	.	TGCGCCAGCAGCTTGGGGGGGGATTACTACAATGAGCAGTTCTTC	CASSLGGDYYNEQFF
TRBJ2-3	.	TRBV3-1	.	TGTGCCAGCAGCCAAGATTTCAGCAGGCGGGCGCAGTATTTT	CASSQDFSRRAQYF
TRBJ2-7	many	TRBV5-6	.	TGTGCCAGCAGCTTGGGACCGGCAGGGAGAGAGCAGTACTTC	CASSLGPAGREQYF
TRBJ2-5	once	TRBV7-2	TRBD1	TGTGCCAGCAGCTTAGTCGGGACAGGGAATGGAGAGACCCAGTACTTC	CASSLVGTGNGETQYF
TRBJ1-1	few	TRBV19	.	TGTGCCAGTAGTATGTTGTTGGACACTGAAGCTTTCTTT	CASSMLLDTEAFF
TRBJ1-1	.	TRBV18	.	TGTGCCAGCTCACCAGAGGCAATTAGGGGGGGAAACACTGAAGCTTTCTTT	CASSPEAIRGGNTEAFF
TRBJ1-4	few	TRBV4-1	TRBD1	TGCGCCAGCAGCCCGACAGGGAGGAAAGAAAAACTGTTTTTT	CASSPTGRKEKLFF
TRBJ1-2	.	TRBV7-2	TRBD1	TGTGCCAGCAGCGCGGACAGGGGCACTCACTATGGCTACACCTTC	CASSADRGTHYGYTF
TRBJ2-3	many	TRBV10-3	.	TGTGCCATCAGTGAGTCTTCCGACTACAGTACGCAGTATTTT	CAISESSDYSTQYF
TRBJ1-5	many	TRBV15	.	TGTGCCACCAGCAGAGCTCCCACAGGCAATCAGCCCCAGCATTTT	CATSRAPTGNQPQHF
TRBJ1-5	many	TRBV5-5	.	TGTGCCAGCAGTTTTTTGTCGGGGGATAGCAATCAGCCCCAGCATTTT	CASSFLSGDSNQPQHF
TRBJ1-5	.	TRBV7-8	.	TGTGCCAGCAGCTGGACGGAAAGAGAGCCCCAGCATTTT	CASSWTEREPQHF
TRBJ2-6	few	TRBV20-1	.	TGCAGTGCTAGAGAGGGGGCGACTGGGGCCAACGTCCTGACTTTC	CSAREGATGANVLTF
TRBJ2-4	.	TRBV12-3/TRBV12-4	TRBD2	TGTGCCAGCACCCTAGCGGGAGGGCTCCCCAAAAACATTCAGTACTTC	CASTLAGGLPKNIQYF
TRBJ2-3	.	TRBV20-1	TRBD2	TGCAGTGCTGACGGGACTAGCGACACAGATACGCAGTATTTT	CSADGTSDTDTQYF
TRBJ1-2	few	TRBV5-5	TRBD1	TGTGCCAGCAGCTGGGACAGGAGGGGCTACACCTTC	CASSWDRRGYTF
TRBJ2-3	.	TRBV5-5	.	TGTGCCAGCAGCCTAAAACTACAGGAGGATACGCAGTATTTT	CASSLKLQEDTQYF
TRBJ2-1	few	TRBV7-7	TRBD2	TGTGCCAGCAGCGCCGCGCTAGCGGGAGGGTACAATGAGCAGTTCTTC	CASSAALAGGYNEQFF
TRBJ1-4	.	TRBV29-1	TRBD1	TGCAGCGTTGTGGCAGGGGGCAATGAAAAACTGTTTTTT	CSVVAGGNEKLFF
TRBJ2-7	few	TRBV7-3	.	TGTGCCAGCAGCGCAGCTCCCGCGAAATCGGGGGAGCAGTACTTC	CASSAAPAKSGEQYF
TRBJ2-5	.	TRBV24-1	.	TGTGCCACCAGTGATTTCTCTTGGGCCCAGTACTTC	CATSDFSWAQYF
TRBJ2-7	.	TRBV10-3	TRBD1	TGTGCCATCAGTGAAATGGACAGGGGCTACGAGCAGTACTTC	CAISEMDRGYEQYF
TRBJ2-7	few	TRBV28	TRBD2	TGTGCCAGCAGTTCGGGGGGGCAGTCCTACGAGCAGTACTTC	CASSSGGQSYEQYF
TRBJ2-7	few	TRBV10-3	.	TGTGCCATCATGGTGCAGGGAAGATACGAGCAGTACTTC	CAIMVQGRYEQYF
TRBJ2-1	few	TRBV15	.	TGTGCCACCAGCAGAGCGATCAACAATGAGCAGTTCTTC	CATSRAINNEQFF
TRBJ2-2	.	TRBV4-3	TRBD2	TGCGCCAGCAGCCAGGTACCGGGACTAGCAGCCACCGGGGAGCTGTTTTTT	CASSQVPGLAATGELFF
TRBJ1-1	few	TRBV20-1	.	TGCAGTGCTAGTTGGGGTCTTAACACTGAAGCTTTCTTT	CSASWGLNTEAFF
TRBJ2-5	few	TRBV7-9	TRBD1	TGTGCCAGCAGCCCCGGGACAGAACAAGAGACCCAGTACTTC	CASSPGTEQETQYF
TRBJ1-2	.	TRBV5-1	.	TGCGCCAGCAGCTCCTCTGACAGTGCTTACGGCTACACCTTC	CASSSSDSAYGYTF
TRBJ1-1	.	TRBV7-2	.	TGTGCCAGCAGCTACCGGCCTACAGAGAATGAAGCTTTCTTT	CASSYRPTENEAFF